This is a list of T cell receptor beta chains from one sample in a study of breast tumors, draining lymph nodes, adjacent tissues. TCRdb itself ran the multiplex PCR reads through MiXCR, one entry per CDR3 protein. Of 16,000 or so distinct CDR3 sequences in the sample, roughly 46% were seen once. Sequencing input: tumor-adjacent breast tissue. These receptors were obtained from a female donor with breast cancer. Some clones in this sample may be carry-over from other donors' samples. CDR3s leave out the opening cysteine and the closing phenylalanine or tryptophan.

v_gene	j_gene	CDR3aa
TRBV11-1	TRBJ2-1	ASSTDAVYDEQF
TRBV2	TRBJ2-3	ASKGLAPSTDTQY
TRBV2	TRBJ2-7	ASSVVAGAYEQY
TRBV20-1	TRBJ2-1	SARDWLGAYNEQF
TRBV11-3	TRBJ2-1	ASSLAQTAYNEQF
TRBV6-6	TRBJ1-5	ASSPLGNQPQH
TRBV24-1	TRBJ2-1	ATRASGGDEQF
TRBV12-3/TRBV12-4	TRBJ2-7	ASSPTRKSYEQY
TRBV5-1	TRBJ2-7	ASSLTVTSYEQY
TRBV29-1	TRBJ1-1	SVHWDRRLNTEAF
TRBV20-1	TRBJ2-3	SAKGLAGVAPDTQY
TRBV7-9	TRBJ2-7	ASSLLREGLYEQY
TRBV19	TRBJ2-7	ASSIEGTGRHEQY
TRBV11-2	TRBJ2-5	ASSPSGRATQY
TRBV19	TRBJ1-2	ASSMWGQGNVYGYT
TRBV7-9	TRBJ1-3	ASSLSSSGNTIY
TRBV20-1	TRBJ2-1	SARWDTHNEQF
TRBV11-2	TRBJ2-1	ASSLLAGVSEQF
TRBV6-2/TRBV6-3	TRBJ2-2	ASSGITSGRPRELF
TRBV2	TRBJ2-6	ASGNSGANVLT
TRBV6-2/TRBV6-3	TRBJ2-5	ASSSSGGAETQY
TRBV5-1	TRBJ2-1	ASRFRTGGGDEQF
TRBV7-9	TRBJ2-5	ASSPQTSGRGQEPQY
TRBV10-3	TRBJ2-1	AISEGLAGSQNEQF
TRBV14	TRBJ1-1	ASSPGTSFMNTEAF